What follows are 21 T cell receptor beta chains derived from one specimen sequenced in a study of T cells in Graves' hyperthyroidism and ophthalmopathy. Amplification yielded TCR beta CDR3 regions, with RNA transcripts as the source. An initial round of RT-PCR targeting the TCR CDR3 relied on the HTBI primer set. TCRdb reprocessed the multiplex PCR reads with MiXCR, giving one entry per CDR3 protein. This table has fewer than 500,000 distinct CDR3 sequences, 14% to 15% appearing once. The specimen was blood. The receptors stem from a young man with Graves' ophthalmopathy.

This clonotype appeared many times. In DNA, the CDR3 is TGTGCCAGCAGCCGGACTAGCGGGGGAGTCTACAATGAGCAGTTCTTC. Its translation is CASSRTSGGVYNEQFF. V and J are TRBV11-2 and TRBJ2-1, with 13 bases lining up with TRBD2. The CDR3 sequence is 16 residues long. CDR1 is SGHAT, CDR2 FQNNGV, per germline. The J segment lost 3 bases and the V segment lost 5 bases, leaving 4 bases of the junction unmatched.

The genes are TRBV11-1 and TRBJ2-2; possibly TRBD1 for D (6 bases). CDR1 SGHAT and CDR2 FQDESV come from the germline V gene (reference sequence). V was cut by 3 bases and J by 5 bases, with 13 bases left in between. The CDR3 consists of 15 residues. CDR3 sequence: CASSFGQWYTGELFF. In nucleotides, the CDR3 is TGTGCCAGCAGCTTCGGACAGTGGTATACCGGGGAGCTGTTTTTT.

The chain employs TRBV20-1 and TRBJ2-2; D gene uncertain. Germline V gene sequence: CDR1 DFQATT, CDR2 SNEGSKA (reference sequence). There are 12 residues in the CDR3. The V end was cut by 2 bases, the J end by 4 bases, with 5 bases between. The DNA for the CDR3 is TGCAGTGCTAGACCGCCCACCGGGGAGCTGTTTTTT. Translation gives CSARPPTGELFF.

This clonotype occurred many times. The genes are TRBV11-1 and TRBJ2-5; 11 bases line up with TRBD2. The CDR3 contains 15 residues. V shed 6 bases, J shed 3 bases, and the junction held 6 bases outside the gene matches. The germline gives CDR1 SGHAT, CDR2 FQDESV (reference sequence). The CDR3 loop is CASSHPGLAEETQYF. The DNA of the CDR3 is TGTGCCAGCAGTCATCCGGGACTAGCGGAAGAGACCCAGTACTTC.

The sample holds many counts of this clonotype. The V gene is TRBV20-1, the J gene TRBJ2-1; 11 nucleotides align to TRBD2. Germline V lookup: CDR1 DFQATT, CDR2 SNEGSKA (reference sequence). Unmatched junction bases numbered 9, after V lost 2 bases and J lost 9 bases. This CDR3 has 15 amino acids. CDR3 in amino acids: CSARIIAGGPAEQFF. CDR3 DNA: TGCAGTGCTAGAATAATAGCGGGAGGGCCCGCTGAGCAGTTCTTC.

This clonotype was found many times. V is TRBV5-6 and J is TRBJ1-3; 8 bases are shared with TRBD1. The CDR3 length is 14 residues. Germline V lookup: CDR1 SGHDT, CDR2 YYEEEE. V shed 3 bases and J 4 bases; nucleotides not matched to a gene: 3. The CDR3, as DNA: TGTGCCAGCAGCTACGGGACAGGAGGAAACACCATATATTTT. Its protein is CASSYGTGGNTIYF.

In this sample, this clonotype turned up many times. The chain has TRBV12-3 or TRBV12-4 and TRBJ1-2, with no clear D. The germline V and J ends were trimmed by 6 bases and 3 bases, with 8 bases remaining between them. This CDR3 is built from 12 residues. The chain's CDR3 is CASSLTDYGYTF. The CDR3 DNA follows: TGTGCCAGCAGCTTGACGGACTATGGCTACACCTTC.

Turning to this clonotype: A read error may be the cause here, since a much bigger clone is one base away. The rearrangement links TRBV30 to TRBJ1-2; D call uncertain. Trimming shortened V by 5 bases and J by 8 bases, and 15 bases separated the two germline ends. CDR3 size: 12 residues. From germline, CDR1 is GTSNPN and CDR2 SVGIG (reference sequence). This CDR3 is CAWGGDPGGYTF. CDR3 nucleotides: TGTGCCTGGGGTGGGGATCCCGGGGGCTACACCTTC.

The genes are TRBV6-1 and TRBJ1-5; 8 bases are shared with TRBD1. CDR1 MNHNS and CDR2 SASEGT come from the germline V gene. This CDR3 is 17 amino acids long. With 7 bases clipped from V and 6 bases from J, the junction kept 17 bases outside the gene matches. The CDR3 DNA sequence: TGTGCCAGCAACCTTAAACCGGGACAGGCTGACATTCAGCCCCAGCATTTT. Its protein is CASNLKPGQADIQPQHF.

This clonotype was recorded many times. V usage is TRBV3-1 and J usage is TRBJ1-4; the D is unclear. CDR1 is LGHDT, CDR2 YNNKEL, per germline (reference sequence). There are 14 residues in the CDR3. Deletions cut 4 bases from V and 12 bases from J, with 18 bases between. The CDR3, as DNA: TGTGCCAGCAGCCCGACACCTAACGGAAAAGAACTGTTTTTT. Translation: CASSPTPNGKELFF.

Ten or more counts support this clonotype. This chain uses TRBV18 with TRBJ1-1; D remains unclear. Germline CDR1 is KGHSH and CDR2 is LQKENI. V lost 2 bases and J 1 base, leaving 11 bases between the germline ends. CDR3 size: 15 residues. CDR3 nucleotides: TGTGCCAGCTCACCAAGTTCAACGGGGAACACTGAAGCTTTCTTT. Translating it yields CASSPSSTGNTEAFF.

Ten or more counts support this clonotype. V and J are TRBV9 and TRBJ1-1, with D possibly being TRBD1 (5 bases). The CDR3 consists of 15 residues. The V end was cut by 4 bases, the J end by 0 bases, with 13 bases between. Germline V gives CDR1 SGDLS, CDR2 YYNGEE. The CDR3 region is CASSNPGRMNTEAFF. The CDR3 DNA is TGTGCCAGCAGCAACCCGGGACGCATGAACACTGAAGCTTTCTTT.

This clonotype was detected many times. The chain recombines TRBV5-1 with TRBJ2-7; TRBD1 matches at 7 bases. The J segment lost 3 bases and the V segment lost 4 bases, leaving 7 bases of the junction unmatched. Per germline, CDR1 SGHRS and CDR2 YFSETQ. The CDR3 has 14 amino acids. For the CDR3, the DNA is TGCGCCAGCAGCACCTCGTCAGGGGGCTACGAGCAGTACTTC. This gives the protein CASSTSSGGYEQYF.

This clonotype occurred a few times. The V and J genes are TRBV9 and TRBJ2-4, with 7 bases matching TRBD1. Germline-derived CDR1 and CDR2 are SGDLS and YYNGEE. The V segment lost 0 bases and the J segment 0 bases; nucleotides outside the gene matches: 0. CDR3 size: 15 residues. CDR3 DNA sequence: TGTGCCAGCAGCGTAGAGGGGGCAGCCAAAAACATTCAGTACTTC. Translated, it gives CASSVEGAAKNIQYF.

This clonotype has ten or more counts. DNA of the CDR3: TGCAGTGCTAGAGATGGACTAGCGGGAGAGACCGGGGAGCTGTTTTTT. Its protein product is CSARDGLAGETGELFF. The chain recombines TRBV20-1 with TRBJ2-2; the match to TRBD2 covers 13 bases. V trimming: 0 bases; J trimming: 5 bases; junction bases outside the gene matches: 3. The CDR3 is 16 amino acids. The germline CDR1 and CDR2 sequences are DFQATT and SNEGSKA (reference sequence).

This clonotype was observed a few times. A read error may explain this, as a much larger clone is one base away. V usage is TRBV7-9 and J usage is TRBJ2-5; D is tentatively TRBD1 or TRBD2 (5 bases each). Germline values: CDR1 SEHNR, CDR2 FQNEAQ (reference sequence). The CDR3 loop spans 14 amino acids. The CDR3 DNA sequence: TGTGCCAGCAGCCTCGGGACGGTACAAGAGGCCCAGTACTTC. Translating it yields CASSLGTVQEAQYF.

This clonotype is judged medium-sized. This rearrangement joins TRBV6-1 to TRBJ2-5; 9 nucleotides agree with TRBD1. V gave up 0 bases and J gave up 4 bases; unmatched junction bases: 3. The CDR3 is 15 residues long. Germline loops: CDR1 MNHNS, CDR2 SASEGT. CDR3: CASSEATGGAETQYF. The CDR3 DNA reads TGTGCCAGCAGTGAAGCCACAGGGGGCGCAGAGACCCAGTACTTC.

This clonotype has at least ten counts. The chain recombines TRBV7-6 with TRBJ2-1; tentative D call: TRBD2 (6 bases). This CDR3 spans 18 amino acids. V was cut by 6 bases and J by 0 bases, with 21 bases left in between. Germline lookup yields CDR1 SGHVS and CDR2 FNYEAQ. CDR3 bases: TGTGCCAGCAGTCTTAGGACTACACCATGGAGCTCCTACAATGAGCAGTTCTTC. It yields the protein CASSLRTTPWSSYNEQFF. The entire variable domain, with the rest obtained from reference TRBV7-6 and TRBJ2-1, is as follows: GAGVSQSPRYKVTKRGQDVALRCDPISGHVSLYWYRQALGQGPEFLTYFNYEAQQDKSGLPNDRFSAERPEGSISTLTIQRTEQRDSAMYRCASSLRTTPWSSYNEQFFGPGTRLTVL.

This clonotype was seen repeatedly, ten times or more. J is TRBJ2-7 and V is TRBV13, with D possibly being TRBD2 (6 bases). Germline values: CDR1 PRHDT, CDR2 FYEKMQ (reference sequence). V lost 0 bases, J lost 3 bases, and 12 bases lay in between. The CDR3 has 15 amino acids. The CDR3 coding sequence is TGTGCCAGCAGCTTAGGACCGGGAGAAAGCTACGAGCAGTACTTC. This sequence encodes CASSLGPGESYEQYF.

This clonotype came up many times. V is TRBV9 and J is TRBJ2-7; D is unresolved. Trimming took 4 bases from V and 7 from J, leaving 15 bases between them. There are 13 residues in the CDR3. Germline V gene data show CDR1 as SGDLS and CDR2 as YYNGEE. CDR3 residues: CASSNGRRGEQYF. The CDR3 DNA is TGTGCCAGCAGCAACGGCCGCCGTGGAGAGCAGTACTTC.

A few counts support this clonotype. The genes are TRBV2 and TRBJ1-4; 7 nucleotides line up with TRBD1. There are 14 residues in the CDR3. Trimming cost V 7 bases and J 5 bases; bases outside gene matches: 7. Looked up from germline, CDR1 is SNHLY and CDR2 is FYNNEI. The CDR3 is CASNLDRVNEKLFF. DNA for the CDR3: TGTGCCAGCAATCTCGACAGGGTCAATGAAAAACTGTTTTTT.